The 22 T cell receptor beta chains below all came from one sample that was sequenced in a study of cytotoxic CD8 clonotypes in ibrutinib-treated CLL. Measured with immunoSEQ multiplex PCR; TCRdb has only the in-frame clones, and not every one. The table shows approximately 150,000 clones, with around nine tenths occurring only once. The sample in question was PBMCs, obtained at disease progression, from a patient treated with ibrutinib. The receptor source for this set is a human donor with chronic lymphocytic leukemia.

This sequence joins TRBV19 and TRBJ1-5; the D gene is possibly TRBD1 (5 bases). CDR1 is LNHDA, CDR2 SQIVND, per germline (reference sequence). This CDR3 has 16 residues. Trimming pared 0 bases from V and 9 bases from J, leaving 18 bases between. In DNA form, the CDR3 reads TGTGCCAGTAGTATAGACCGGCCAGGGCTGCACGGGCCCCAGCATTTT. Protein sequence: CASSIDRPGLHGPQHF.

CDR3 residues: CASGEDRARYSGNTIYF. The CDR3 DNA is TGTGCCAGTGGGGAGGACAGGGCACGATACTCTGGAAACACCATATATTTT. V and J are TRBV19 and TRBJ1-3; 8 bases align to TRBD1. The germline CDR1 and CDR2 sequences are LNHDA and SQIVND (reference sequence). There are 17 residues in the CDR3. With V trimmed by 8 bases and J by 0 bases, 12 bases remained unmatched.

This clone was detected only a few times. The chain joins TRBV9 to TRBJ1-5, with D hard to call. The CDR3 length is 15 residues. CDR1 and CDR2 from the germline V gene are SGDLS and YYNGEE. V shed 0 bases and J shed 1 base, with 8 bases lying between them. CDR3: CASSVDGRSNQPQHF. The CDR3 DNA is TGTGCCAGCAGCGTAGACGGGAGAAGCAATCAGCCCCAGCATTTT.

This clone appeared a single time. The chain couples TRBV5-1 to TRBJ2-3, with TRBD2 as a possible D gene (5 bases). Germline-derived CDR1 and CDR2 are SGHRS and YFSETQ. The CDR3 sequence is 15 residues long. Trimming took off 0 bases at V and 2 bases at J, with 10 bases between the two ends. Written as DNA, the CDR3 is TGCGCCAGCAGCTTGGGGACTCTTGACACAGATACGCAGTATTTT. It codes for CASSLGTLDTDTQYF.

The J gene is TRBJ1-2, the V gene TRBV7-6; 7 bases align to TRBD1. V lost 5 bases to trimming and J lost 4 bases; unmatched junction nucleotides: 7. Germline V gene sequence: CDR1 SGHVS, CDR2 FNYEAQ. The CDR3 is 14 residues long. The CDR3 coding sequence is TGTGCCAGCAGCCTCGGGACAGTCGCCTATGGCTACACCTTC. This translates into CASSLGTVAYGYTF.

This chain uses TRBV15 with TRBJ1-5; no reliable D call. CDR1 and CDR2 (germline): LNHNV, YYDKDF (reference sequence). The V end lost 4 bases, the J end lost 5 bases, and 9 bases lay between the germline ends. The CDR3 has 13 residues. CDR3 residues: CATSMWRDQPQHF. CDR3 in DNA: TGTGCCACCAGCATGTGGAGGGATCAGCCCCAGCATTTT.

The V and J genes are TRBV5-6 and TRBJ1-1; 9 positions match TRBD1. Per germline, CDR1 SGHDT and CDR2 YYEEEE. J lost 5 bases, V lost 2 bases, and 7 bases had no gene match. This CDR3 has 15 residues. CDR3 residues: CASSFLTGGRTEAFF. CDR3 sequence (DNA): TGTGCCAGCAGCTTCTTGACAGGGGGTAGGACTGAAGCTTTCTTT.

The genes are TRBV12-5 and TRBJ2-1; 8 bases fit TRBD1. The CDR3 extends over 16 amino acids. Germline lookup yields CDR1 LGHNT and CDR2 FRNRAP. Trimming cost V 7 bases and J 0 bases; bases outside gene matches: 8. CDR3 amino acids: CASAPPGTGSYNEQFF. The CDR3 coding sequence is TGTGCTAGTGCCCCCCCCGGGACAGGCTCCTACAATGAGCAGTTCTTC.

This chain connects TRBV7-2 to TRBJ2-7; D remains unclear. The CDR3 has 14 amino acids. Trimming took off 6 bases at V and 0 bases at J, with 12 bases between the two ends. The germline gives CDR1 SGHTA, CDR2 FQGNSA. The chain's CDR3 is CASSSNRDSYEQYF. The CDR3 DNA reads as TGTGCCAGCAGTTCGAATAGGGACTCCTACGAGCAGTACTTC.

The chain combines TRBV19 with TRBJ2-2, with TRBD2 matching 9 bases. The V segment lost 6 bases and the J segment 4 bases; nucleotides outside the gene matches: 9. The CDR3 loop spans 16 amino acids. Germline CDR1 reads LNHDA; CDR2 reads SQIVND (reference sequence). CDR3 nucleotides: TGTGCCAGTAGCAGTGATAGCGGGAGTGGCACCGGGGAGCTGTTTTTT. It encodes CASSSDSGSGTGELFF.

The chain uses TRBV28 and TRBJ2-1; 9 positions agree with TRBD2. Trimming took 4 bases from V and 12 from J; bases not matched to a gene: 7. The length of the CDR3 is 13 residues. The germline gives CDR1 MDHEN, CDR2 SYDVKM. CDR3 sequence reads: CASSSDLTSGQFF. The CDR3 DNA sequence: TGTGCCAGCAGTTCCGATTTGACTAGCGGGCAGTTCTTC.

This chain connects TRBV7-6 to TRBJ2-5; the D gene is possibly TRBD2 (5 bases). CDR1 and CDR2 (germline): SGHVS, FNYEAQ. V shed 0 bases and J shed 1 base, with 15 bases lying between them. This CDR3 spans 17 amino acids. CDR3 DNA: TGTGCCAGCAGCTTAGCGTGGGAGCGGCAGCTCCAAGAGACCCAGTACTTC. This encodes CASSLAWERQLQETQYF.

This clone showed up many times. The rearrangement joins TRBV27 to TRBJ1-1; D perhaps matches TRBD1 (6 bases). The germline V gene encodes CDR1 MNHEY and CDR2 SMNVEV (reference sequence). The CDR3 contains 14 residues. Trimming pared 8 bases from V and 10 bases from J, leaving 23 bases between. The CDR3 sequence is CASRSDWTAFAAFF. As DNA, the CDR3 is TGTGCCAGCCGGAGCGACTGGACAGCCTTTGCAGCTTTCTTT.

The rearrangement links TRBV29-1 to TRBJ2-7; 9 nucleotides match TRBD1. The CDR3 is 13 residues long. The junction had 5 bases not matched to a gene; V was cut back by 7 bases and J by 1 base. CDR1 is SQVTM and CDR2 is ANQGSEA in the germline V gene. The CDR3 here is CSARQGESYEQYF. CDR3 DNA: TGCAGCGCGCGACAGGGGGAATCCTACGAGCAGTACTTC.

This sequence joins TRBV19 and TRBJ1-1; 8 bases fit TRBD1. In germline, CDR1 is LNHDA, CDR2 SQIVND (reference sequence). After removal of 7 bases from V and 0 bases from J, the junction contained 10 bases not matched to a gene. There are 16 residues in the CDR3. CDR3 protein: CASNIDRGGVNTEAFF. CDR3 bases: TGTGCCAGTAACATCGACAGGGGCGGCGTGAACACTGAAGCTTTCTTT.

CDR3 in amino acids: CASSLTGGSVYEQYF. The CDR3 nucleotides are TGTGCCAGCAGTCTGACAGGGGGGTCCGTCTACGAGCAGTACTTC. The rearrangement uses TRBV6-5 and TRBJ2-7, with 9 bases that match TRBD1. The CDR3 is 15 residues long. CDR1 and CDR2 (germline): MNHEY, SVGAGI. V was clipped by 5 bases and J by 3 bases; unmatched bases: 8.

V is TRBV5-1 and J is TRBJ2-1; TRBD1 aligns across 8 bases. V trimming: 2 bases; J trimming: 4 bases; junction bases outside the gene matches: 5. CDR3 length: 15 residues. Germline CDR1 and CDR2: SGHRS and YFSETQ. For the CDR3, the DNA is TGCGCCAGCAGCTTAGGGACAGGAGTATACAATGAGCAGTTCTTC. Protein sequence: CASSLGTGVYNEQFF.

The chain couples TRBV29-1 to TRBJ1-4; tentative D call: TRBD1 (5 bases). CDR1 and CDR2 (germline): SQVTM, ANQGSEA. V lost 7 bases and J lost 12, with 21 bases in between. CDR3 length: 13 residues. The CDR3 sequence: CSGAGAFGGELFF. The CDR3 DNA is TGCAGCGGCGCCGGGGCCTTCGGGGGAGAACTGTTTTTT.

The chain is built from TRBV18 and TRBJ2-1; a possible D gene is TRBD1 (7 bases). V was shortened by 0 bases and J by 5 bases, with 14 bases between the two germline ends. CDR3 length equals 16 residues. CDR1 is KGHSH, CDR2 LQKENI, per germline. CDR3 DNA sequence: TGTGCCAGCTCACCACCTTGGCAGGGGGGACACAATGAGCAGTTCTTC. Protein product: CASSPPWQGGHNEQFF.

The chain carries TRBV5-1 and TRBJ2-3, with D hard to call. Germline loops: CDR1 SGHRS, CDR2 YFSETQ. V was clipped by 0 bases and J by 4 bases, with 3 bases between them. The CDR3 is 12 amino acids. The CDR3 reads CASSLESDTQYF. The CDR3 DNA reads as TGCGCCAGCAGCTTGGAGTCAGATACGCAGTATTTT.

This clone was counted once. The chain recombines TRBV6-1 with TRBJ2-3, with 11 nucleotides matching TRBD1. Germline loops: CDR1 MNHNS, CDR2 SASEGT. V was pared by 5 bases and J by 4 bases, with 5 bases of the junction left unmatched. This CDR3 is 15 amino acids long. The CDR3 bases are TGTGCCAGCAGTTGGACAGGGGGCCGCCCAGATACGCAGTATTTT. Protein sequence: CASSWTGGRPDTQYF.

J is TRBJ2-1 and V is TRBV23-1; D is perhaps TRBD1 (6 bases). TRBV23-1 is placed among ORFs of uncertain function. There are 19 residues in the CDR3. V lost 2 bases, J lost 2 bases, and 22 bases lay in between. CDR3 amino acids: CASSQPHPSDRMTYNEQFF. Written as DNA, the CDR3 is TGCGCCAGCAGTCAACCTCACCCCAGTGACAGGATGACCTACAATGAGCAGTTCTTC.